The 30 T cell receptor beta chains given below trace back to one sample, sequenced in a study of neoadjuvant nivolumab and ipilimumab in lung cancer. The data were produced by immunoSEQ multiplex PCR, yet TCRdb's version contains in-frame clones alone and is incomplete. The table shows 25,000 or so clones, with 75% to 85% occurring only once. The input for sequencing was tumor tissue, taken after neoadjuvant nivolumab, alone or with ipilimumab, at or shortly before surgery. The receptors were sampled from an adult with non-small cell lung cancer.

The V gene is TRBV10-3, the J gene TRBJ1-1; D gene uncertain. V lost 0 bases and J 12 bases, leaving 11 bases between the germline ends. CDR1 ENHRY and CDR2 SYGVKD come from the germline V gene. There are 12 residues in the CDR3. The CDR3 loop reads CAISESLGRPFF. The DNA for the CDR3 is TGTGCCATCAGTGAGTCGTTAGGGAGGCCTTTCTTT.

The CDR3 nucleotides read TGTGCCAGCAGCTTATCCGACGGCAATCAGCCCCAGCATTTT. Translation gives CASSLSDGNQPQHF. V and J are TRBV7-9 and TRBJ1-5; D ambiguous. The CDR3 length is 14 residues. V dropped 2 bases and J dropped 2 bases, with 7 bases sitting between them. Germline V gene sequence: CDR1 SEHNR, CDR2 FQNEAQ (reference sequence). Full variable domain (outside the CDR3, taken from reference TRBV7-9 and TRBJ1-5): DTGVSQNPRHKITKRGQNVTFRCDPISEHNRLYWYRQTLGQGPEFLTYFQNEAQLEKSRLLSDRFSAERPKGSFSTLEIQRTEQGDSAMYLCASSLSDGNQPQHFGDGTRLSIL.

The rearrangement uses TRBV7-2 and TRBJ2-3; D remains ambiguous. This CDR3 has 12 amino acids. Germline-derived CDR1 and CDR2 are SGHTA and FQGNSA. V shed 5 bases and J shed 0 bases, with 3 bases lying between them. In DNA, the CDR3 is TGTGCCAGCAGCATTAGCACAGATACGCAGTATTTT. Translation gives CASSISTDTQYF.

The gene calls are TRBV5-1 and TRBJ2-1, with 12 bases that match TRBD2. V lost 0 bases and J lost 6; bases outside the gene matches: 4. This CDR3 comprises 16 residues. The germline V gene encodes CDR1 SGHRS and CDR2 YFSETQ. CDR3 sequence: CASSLELAGGLNEQFF. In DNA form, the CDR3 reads TGCGCCAGCAGCTTGGAACTAGCGGGGGGCCTCAATGAGCAGTTCTTC.

The CDR3 bases are TGTGCCAGTAGTATGGACAGGGATCAGCCCCAGCATTTT. It codes for CASSMDRDQPQHF. The V gene is TRBV19, the J gene TRBJ1-5; 8 positions agree with TRBD1. Unmatched junction bases numbered 0, after V lost 3 bases and J lost 5 bases. The CDR3 sequence is 13 residues long. Germline CDR1 reads LNHDA; CDR2 reads SQIVND (reference sequence).

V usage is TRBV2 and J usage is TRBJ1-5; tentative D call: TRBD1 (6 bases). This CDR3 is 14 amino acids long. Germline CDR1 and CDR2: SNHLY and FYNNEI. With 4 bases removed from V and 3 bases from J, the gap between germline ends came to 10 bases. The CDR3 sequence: CASSGGTYNQPQHF. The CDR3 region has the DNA TGTGCCAGCAGTGGGGGGACATACAATCAGCCCCAGCATTTT. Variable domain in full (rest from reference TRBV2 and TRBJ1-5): EPEVTQTPSHQVTQMGQEVILRCVPISNHLYFYWYRQILGQKVEFLVSFYNNEISEKSEIFDDQFSVERPDGSNFTLKIRSTKLEDSAMYFCASSGGTYNQPQHFGDGTRLSIL.

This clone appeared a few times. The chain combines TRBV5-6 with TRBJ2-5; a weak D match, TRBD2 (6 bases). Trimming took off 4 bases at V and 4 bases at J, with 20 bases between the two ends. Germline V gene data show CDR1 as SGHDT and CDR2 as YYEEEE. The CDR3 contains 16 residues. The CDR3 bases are TGTGCCAGCAGCCTAGCGTTTGGCGGTGGCAGAGAGACCCAGTACTTC. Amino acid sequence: CASSLAFGGGRETQYF.

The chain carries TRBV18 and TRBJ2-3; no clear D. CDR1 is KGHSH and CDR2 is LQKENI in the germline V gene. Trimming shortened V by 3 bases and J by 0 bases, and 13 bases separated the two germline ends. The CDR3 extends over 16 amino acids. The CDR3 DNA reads TGTGCCAGCTCACCGCCTGATAGGGTTAGCACAGATACGCAGTATTTT. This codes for CASSPPDRVSTDTQYF.

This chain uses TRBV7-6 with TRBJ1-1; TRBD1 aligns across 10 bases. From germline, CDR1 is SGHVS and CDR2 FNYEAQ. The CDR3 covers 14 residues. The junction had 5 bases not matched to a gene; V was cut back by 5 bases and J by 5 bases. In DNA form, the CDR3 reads TGTGCCAGCAGCCAGCCGGGACAGGGGACTGAAGCTTTCTTT. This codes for CASSQPGQGTEAFF.

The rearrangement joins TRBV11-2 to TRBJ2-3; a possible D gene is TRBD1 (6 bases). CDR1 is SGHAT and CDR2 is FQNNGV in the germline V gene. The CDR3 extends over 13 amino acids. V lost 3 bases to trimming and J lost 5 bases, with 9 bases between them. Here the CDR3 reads CASSFQGLDTQYF. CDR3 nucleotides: TGTGCCAGCAGCTTCCAGGGGTTAGATACGCAGTATTTT.

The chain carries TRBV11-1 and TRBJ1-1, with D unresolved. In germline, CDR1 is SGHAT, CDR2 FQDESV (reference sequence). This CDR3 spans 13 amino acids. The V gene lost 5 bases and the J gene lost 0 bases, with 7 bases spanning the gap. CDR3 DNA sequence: TGTGCCAGCAGCAGAAACCTGAACACTGAAGCTTTCTTT. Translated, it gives CASSRNLNTEAFF.

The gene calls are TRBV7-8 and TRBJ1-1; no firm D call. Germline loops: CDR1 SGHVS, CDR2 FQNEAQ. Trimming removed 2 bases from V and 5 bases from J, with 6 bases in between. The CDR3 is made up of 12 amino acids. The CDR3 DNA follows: TGTGCCAGCAGCTTACTCAGGACTGAAGCTTTCTTT. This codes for CASSLLRTEAFF.

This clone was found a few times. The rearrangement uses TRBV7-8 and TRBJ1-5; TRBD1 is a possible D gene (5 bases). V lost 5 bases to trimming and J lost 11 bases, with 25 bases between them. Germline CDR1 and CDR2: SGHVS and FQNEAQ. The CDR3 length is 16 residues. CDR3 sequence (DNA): TGTGCCAGCAGCACCCACGGGACCGCTGGTTTGTGGGCCCAGCATTTT. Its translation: CASSTHGTAGLWAQHF.

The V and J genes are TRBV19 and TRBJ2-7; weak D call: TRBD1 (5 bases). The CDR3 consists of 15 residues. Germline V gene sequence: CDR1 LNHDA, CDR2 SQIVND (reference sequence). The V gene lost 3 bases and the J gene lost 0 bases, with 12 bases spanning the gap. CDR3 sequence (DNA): TGTGCCAGTAGTATCCCTAGGACAAGCTCCTACGAGCAGTACTTC. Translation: CASSIPRTSSYEQYF.

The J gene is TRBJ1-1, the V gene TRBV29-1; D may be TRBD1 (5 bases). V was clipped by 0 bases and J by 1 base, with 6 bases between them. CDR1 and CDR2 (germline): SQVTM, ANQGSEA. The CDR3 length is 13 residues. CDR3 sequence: CSVEDDRNTEAFF. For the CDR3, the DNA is TGCAGCGTTGAAGACGACAGGAACACTGAAGCTTTCTTT.

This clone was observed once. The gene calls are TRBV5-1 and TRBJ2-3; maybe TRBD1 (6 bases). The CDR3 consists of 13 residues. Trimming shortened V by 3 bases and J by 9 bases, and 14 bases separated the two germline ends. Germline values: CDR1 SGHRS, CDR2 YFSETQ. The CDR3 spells CASSSDSQGTQYF. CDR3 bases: TGCGCCAGCAGCTCGGACAGTCAAGGCACGCAGTATTTT.

The CDR3 nucleotides are TGTGCCAGCAGCTTAAGCCGGGGACGACAAGAGACCCAGTACTTC. As protein: CASSLSRGRQETQYF. The rearrangement links TRBV7-9 to TRBJ2-5; possibly TRBD1 or TRBD2 for D (5 bases each). Trimming left V 2 bases short and J 2 bases short, with 12 bases between. Germline V gives CDR1 SEHNR, CDR2 FQNEAQ (reference sequence). The length of the CDR3 is 15 residues.

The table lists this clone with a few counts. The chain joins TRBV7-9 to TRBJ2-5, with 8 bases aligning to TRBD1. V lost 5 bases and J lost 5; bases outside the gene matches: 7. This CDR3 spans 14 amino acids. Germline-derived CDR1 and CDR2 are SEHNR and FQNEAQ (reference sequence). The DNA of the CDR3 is TGTGCCAGCAGCCATGACAGGGGATCGGAGACCCAGTACTTC. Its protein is CASSHDRGSETQYF.

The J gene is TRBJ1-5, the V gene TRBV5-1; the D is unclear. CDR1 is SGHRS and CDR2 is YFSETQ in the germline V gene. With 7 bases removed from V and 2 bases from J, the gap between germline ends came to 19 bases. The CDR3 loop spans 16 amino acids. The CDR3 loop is CASGTPSRDCNQPQHF. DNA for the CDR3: TGCGCCAGCGGTACGCCGAGCCGGGATTGCAATCAGCCCCAGCATTTT.

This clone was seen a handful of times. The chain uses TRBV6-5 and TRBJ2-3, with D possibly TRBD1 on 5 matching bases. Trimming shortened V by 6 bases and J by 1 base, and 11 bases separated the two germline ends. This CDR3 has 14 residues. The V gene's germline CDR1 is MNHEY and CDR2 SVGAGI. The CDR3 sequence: CASSLEQGTDTQYF. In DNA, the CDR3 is TGTGCCAGCAGCCTGGAACAGGGCACAGATACGCAGTATTTT.

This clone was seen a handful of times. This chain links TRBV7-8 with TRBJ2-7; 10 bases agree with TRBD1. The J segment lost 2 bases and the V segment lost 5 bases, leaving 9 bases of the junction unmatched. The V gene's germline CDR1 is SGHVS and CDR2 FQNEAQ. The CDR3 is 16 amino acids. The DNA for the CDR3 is TGTGCCAGCAGCGTACGCTCCGGGACAGGGGCCTACGAGCAGTACTTC. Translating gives CASSVRSGTGAYEQYF.

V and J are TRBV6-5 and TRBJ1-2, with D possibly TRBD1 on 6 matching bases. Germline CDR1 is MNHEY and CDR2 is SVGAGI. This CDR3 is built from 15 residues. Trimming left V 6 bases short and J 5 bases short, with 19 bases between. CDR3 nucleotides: TGTGCCAGCAGGCCCGGGACAACCACCCCTTATGGCTACACCTTC. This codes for CASRPGTTTPYGYTF.

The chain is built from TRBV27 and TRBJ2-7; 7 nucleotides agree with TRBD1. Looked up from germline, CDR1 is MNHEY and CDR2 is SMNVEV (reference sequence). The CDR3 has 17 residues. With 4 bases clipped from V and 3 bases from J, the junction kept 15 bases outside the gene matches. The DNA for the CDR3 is TGTGCCAGCAGTTCAAACCCATACCGGGACAGAGGCTACGAGCAGTACTTC. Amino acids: CASSSNPYRDRGYEQYF.

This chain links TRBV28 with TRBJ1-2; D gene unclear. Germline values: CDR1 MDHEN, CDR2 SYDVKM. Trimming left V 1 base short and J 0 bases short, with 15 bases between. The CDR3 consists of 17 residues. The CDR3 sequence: CASSLLPVGRANYGYTF. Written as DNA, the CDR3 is TGTGCCAGCAGTTTATTGCCGGTCGGCAGAGCTAACTATGGCTACACCTTC.

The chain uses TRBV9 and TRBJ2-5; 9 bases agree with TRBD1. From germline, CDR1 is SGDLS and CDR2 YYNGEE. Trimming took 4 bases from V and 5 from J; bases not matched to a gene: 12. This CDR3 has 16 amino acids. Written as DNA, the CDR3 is TGTGCCAGCAGCCCCTTTGACAGGGGGATAGGGGAGACCCAGTACTTC. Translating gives CASSPFDRGIGETQYF.

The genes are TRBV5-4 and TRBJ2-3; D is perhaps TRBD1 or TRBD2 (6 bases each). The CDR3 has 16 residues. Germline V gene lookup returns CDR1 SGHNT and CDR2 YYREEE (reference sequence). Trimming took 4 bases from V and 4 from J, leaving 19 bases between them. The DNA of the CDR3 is TGTGCCAGCAGCACCAAGGAGGGGGGACATCCAGATACGCAGTATTTT. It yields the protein CASSTKEGGHPDTQYF.

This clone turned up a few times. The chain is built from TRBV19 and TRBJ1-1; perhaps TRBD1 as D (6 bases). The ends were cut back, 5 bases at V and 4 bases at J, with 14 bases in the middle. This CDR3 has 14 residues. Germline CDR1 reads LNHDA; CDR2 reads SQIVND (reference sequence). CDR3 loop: CASSVQGRGTEAFF. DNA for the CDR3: TGTGCCAGTAGTGTACAGGGAAGGGGCACTGAAGCTTTCTTT.

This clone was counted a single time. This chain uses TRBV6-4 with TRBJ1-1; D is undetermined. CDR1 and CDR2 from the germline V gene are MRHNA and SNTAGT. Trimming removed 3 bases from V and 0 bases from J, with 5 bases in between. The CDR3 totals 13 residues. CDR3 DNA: TGTGCCAGCAGTGATAAGTTGAACACTGAAGCTTTCTTT. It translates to CASSDKLNTEAFF.

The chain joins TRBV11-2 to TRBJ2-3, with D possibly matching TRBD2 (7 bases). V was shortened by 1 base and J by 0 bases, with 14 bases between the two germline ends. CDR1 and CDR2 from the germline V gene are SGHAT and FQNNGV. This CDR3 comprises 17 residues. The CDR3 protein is CASSLVGGLPSTDTQYF. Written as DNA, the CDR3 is TGTGCCAGCAGCTTAGTGGGGGGGCTTCCTAGCACAGATACGCAGTATTTT.

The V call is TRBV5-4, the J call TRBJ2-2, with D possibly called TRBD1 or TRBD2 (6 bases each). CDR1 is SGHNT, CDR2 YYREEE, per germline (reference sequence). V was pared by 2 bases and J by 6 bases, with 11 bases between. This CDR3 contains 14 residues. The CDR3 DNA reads TGTGCCAGCAGCTTTGGGGGGCCCGCCGGGGAGCTGTTTTTT. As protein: CASSFGGPAGELFF.